These 2 T cell receptor beta chains originate from one sample sequenced in a study of somatic mutations in cytotoxic T cells in rheumatoid arthritis. The assay was immunoSEQ multiplex PCR, and TCRdb's table has in-frame clones only and misses some. This table holds 15,000 to 20,000 clones, roughly four fifths found once. The source material was CD8+ T cells sorted from blood. Receptors originate from an adult with rheumatoid arthritis.

Regarding this clone: The sample contains more than one DNA sequence encoding this CDR3. The chain has TRBV28 and TRBJ1-1; the D gene is possibly TRBD1 (5 bases). V lost 2 bases, J lost 5 bases, and 12 bases lay in between. Germline V gene lookup returns CDR1 MDHEN and CDR2 SYDVKM. The CDR3 has 14 residues. CDR3: CASSLGQGGTEAFF. Written as DNA, the CDR3 is TGTGCCAGCAGTTTAGGGCAGGGAGGAACTGAAGCTTTCTTT.

This clone was seen a few times. This chain connects TRBV4-2 to TRBJ1-3; 7 bases align to TRBD1. This CDR3 region has 15 residues. V trimming: 8 bases; J trimming: 0 bases; junction bases outside the gene matches: 7. Germline CDR1 reads LGHNA; CDR2 reads YNFKEQ. The CDR3 DNA is TGTGCCAGCTCCACAGGGGTAGACTCTGGAAACACCATATATTTT. It specifies CASSTGVDSGNTIYF.